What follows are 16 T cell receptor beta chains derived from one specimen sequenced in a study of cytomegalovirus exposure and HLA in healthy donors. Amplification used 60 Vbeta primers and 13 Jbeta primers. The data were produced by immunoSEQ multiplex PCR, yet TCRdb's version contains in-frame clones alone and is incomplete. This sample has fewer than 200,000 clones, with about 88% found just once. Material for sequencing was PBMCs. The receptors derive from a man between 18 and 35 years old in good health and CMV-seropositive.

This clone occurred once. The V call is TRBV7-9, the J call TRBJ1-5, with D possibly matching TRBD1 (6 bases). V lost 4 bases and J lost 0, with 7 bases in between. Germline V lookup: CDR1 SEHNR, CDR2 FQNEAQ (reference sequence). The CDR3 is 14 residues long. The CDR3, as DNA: TGTGCCAGCAGCTCAGGGGATAGCAATCAGCCCCAGCATTTT. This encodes CASSSGDSNQPQHF.

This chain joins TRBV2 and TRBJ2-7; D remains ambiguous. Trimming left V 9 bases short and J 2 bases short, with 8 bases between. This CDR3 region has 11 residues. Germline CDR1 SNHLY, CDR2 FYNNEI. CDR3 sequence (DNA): TGTGCCAGTCAAAAAACCTACGAGCAGTACTTC. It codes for CASQKTYEQYF.

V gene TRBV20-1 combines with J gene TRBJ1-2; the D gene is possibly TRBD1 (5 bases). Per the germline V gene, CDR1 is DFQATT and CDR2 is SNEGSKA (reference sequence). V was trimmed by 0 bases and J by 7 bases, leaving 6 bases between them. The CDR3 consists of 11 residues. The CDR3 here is CSARDRAGYTF. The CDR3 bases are TGCAGTGCTAGAGACAGGGCTGGCTACACCTTC.

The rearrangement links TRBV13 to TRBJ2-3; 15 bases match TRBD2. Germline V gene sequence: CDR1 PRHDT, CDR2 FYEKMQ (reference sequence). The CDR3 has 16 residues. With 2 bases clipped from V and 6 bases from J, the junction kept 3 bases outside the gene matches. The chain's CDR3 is CASSLSGTSGGDTQYF. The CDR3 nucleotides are TGTGCCAGCAGCTTATCAGGGACTAGCGGGGGGGATACGCAGTATTTT. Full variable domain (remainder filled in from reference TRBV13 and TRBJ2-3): AAGVIQSPRHLIKEKRETATLKCYPIPRHDTVYWYQQGPGQDPQFLISFYEKMQSDKGSIPDRFSAQQFSDYHSELNMSSLELGDSALYFCASSLSGTSGGDTQYFGPGTRLTVL.

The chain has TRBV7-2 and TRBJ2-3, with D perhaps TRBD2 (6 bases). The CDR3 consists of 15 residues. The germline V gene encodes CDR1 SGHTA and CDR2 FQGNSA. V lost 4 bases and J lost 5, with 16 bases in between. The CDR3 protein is CASSSGTALGDTQYF. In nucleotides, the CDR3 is TGTGCCAGCAGCTCAGGGACTGCCCTTGGAGATACGCAGTATTTT.

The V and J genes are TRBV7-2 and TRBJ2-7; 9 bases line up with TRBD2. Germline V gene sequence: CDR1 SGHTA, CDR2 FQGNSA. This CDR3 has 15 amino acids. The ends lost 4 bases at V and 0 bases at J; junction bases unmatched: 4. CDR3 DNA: TGTGCCAGCAGCTGGCTAGCGGGAAGCTCCTACGAGCAGTACTTC. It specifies CASSWLAGSSYEQYF.

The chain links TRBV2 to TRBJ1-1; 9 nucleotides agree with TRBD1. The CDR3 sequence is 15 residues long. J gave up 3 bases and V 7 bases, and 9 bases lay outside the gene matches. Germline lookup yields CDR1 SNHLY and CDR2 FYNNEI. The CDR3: CASNEDRGGDTEAFF. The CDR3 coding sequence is TGTGCCAGCAATGAGGACAGGGGTGGGGACACTGAAGCTTTCTTT.

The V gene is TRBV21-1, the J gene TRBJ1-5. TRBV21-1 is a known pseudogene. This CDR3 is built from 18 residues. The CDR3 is CASSNAARRGVSNQPQHF. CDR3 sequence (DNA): TGTGCCAGCAGCAACGCGGCCCGGAGGGGTGTCAGCAATCAGCCCCAGCATTTT.

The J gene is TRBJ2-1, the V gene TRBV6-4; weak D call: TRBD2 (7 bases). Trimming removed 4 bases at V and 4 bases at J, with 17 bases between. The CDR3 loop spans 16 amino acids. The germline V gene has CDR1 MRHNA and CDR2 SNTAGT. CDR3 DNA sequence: TGTGCCAGCAGTGCCTATACGGGGGGCGGATACAATGAGCAGTTCTTC. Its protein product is CASSAYTGGGYNEQFF.

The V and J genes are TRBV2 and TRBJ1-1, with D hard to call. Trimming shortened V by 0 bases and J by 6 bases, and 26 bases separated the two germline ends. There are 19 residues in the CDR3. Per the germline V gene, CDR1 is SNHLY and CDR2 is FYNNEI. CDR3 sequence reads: CASSEALEDSTVREAEAFF. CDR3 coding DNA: TGTGCCAGCAGTGAAGCGCTAGAGGATTCCACAGTAAGGGAGGCTGAAGCTTTCTTT. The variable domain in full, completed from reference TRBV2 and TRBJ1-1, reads EPEVTQTPSHQVTQMGQEVILRCVPISNHLYFYWYRQILGQKVEFLVSFYNNEISEKSEIFDDQFSVERPDGSNFTLKIRSTKLEDSAMYFCASSEALEDSTVREAEAFFGQGTRLTVV.

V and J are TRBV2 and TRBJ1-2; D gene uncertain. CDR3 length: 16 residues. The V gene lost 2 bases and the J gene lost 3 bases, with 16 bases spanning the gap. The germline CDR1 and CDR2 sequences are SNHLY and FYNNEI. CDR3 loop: CASSEYRRPRDYGYTF. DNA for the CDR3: TGTGCCAGCAGTGAATATAGACGGCCGAGGGACTATGGCTACACCTTC. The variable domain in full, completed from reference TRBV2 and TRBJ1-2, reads EPEVTQTPSHQVTQMGQEVILRCVPISNHLYFYWYRQILGQKVEFLVSFYNNEISEKSEIFDDQFSVERPDGSNFTLKIRSTKLEDSAMYFCASSEYRRPRDYGYTFGSGTRLTVV.

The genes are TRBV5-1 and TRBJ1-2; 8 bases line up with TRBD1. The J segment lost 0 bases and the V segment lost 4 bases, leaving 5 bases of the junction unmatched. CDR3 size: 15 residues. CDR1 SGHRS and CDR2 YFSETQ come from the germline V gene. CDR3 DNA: TGCGCCAGCAGCAAACAGGGGGTAGCTAACTATGGCTACACCTTC. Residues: CASSKQGVANYGYTF.

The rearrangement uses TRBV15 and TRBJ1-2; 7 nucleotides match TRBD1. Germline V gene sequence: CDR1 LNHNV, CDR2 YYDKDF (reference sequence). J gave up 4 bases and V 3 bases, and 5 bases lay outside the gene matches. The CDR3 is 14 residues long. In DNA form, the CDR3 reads TGTGCCACCAGCAGTGGACAGGTGCCCTATGGCTACACCTTC. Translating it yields CATSSGQVPYGYTF.

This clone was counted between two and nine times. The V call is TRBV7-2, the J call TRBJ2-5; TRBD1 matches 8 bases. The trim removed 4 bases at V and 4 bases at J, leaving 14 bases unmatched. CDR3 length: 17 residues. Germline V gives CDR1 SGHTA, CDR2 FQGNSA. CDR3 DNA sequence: TGTGCCAGCAGCTCCCCGATGTCAGGGGGCCGCGGAGAGACCCAGTACTTC. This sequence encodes CASSSPMSGGRGETQYF.

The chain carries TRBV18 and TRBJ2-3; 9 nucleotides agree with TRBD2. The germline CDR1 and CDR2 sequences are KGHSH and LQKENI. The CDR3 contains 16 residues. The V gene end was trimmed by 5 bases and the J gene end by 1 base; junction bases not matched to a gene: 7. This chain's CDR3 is CASSTNSGGRTDTQYF. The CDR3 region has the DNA TGTGCCAGCTCAACTAACAGCGGGGGGCGCACAGATACGCAGTATTTT.

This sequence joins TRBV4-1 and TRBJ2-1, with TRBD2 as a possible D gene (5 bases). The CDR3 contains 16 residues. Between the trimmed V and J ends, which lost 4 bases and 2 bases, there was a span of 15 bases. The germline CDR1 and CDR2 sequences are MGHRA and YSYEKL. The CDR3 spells CASSPTGGSTYNEQFF. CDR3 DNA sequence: TGCGCCAGCAGCCCGACGGGCGGGTCTACCTACAATGAGCAGTTCTTC.